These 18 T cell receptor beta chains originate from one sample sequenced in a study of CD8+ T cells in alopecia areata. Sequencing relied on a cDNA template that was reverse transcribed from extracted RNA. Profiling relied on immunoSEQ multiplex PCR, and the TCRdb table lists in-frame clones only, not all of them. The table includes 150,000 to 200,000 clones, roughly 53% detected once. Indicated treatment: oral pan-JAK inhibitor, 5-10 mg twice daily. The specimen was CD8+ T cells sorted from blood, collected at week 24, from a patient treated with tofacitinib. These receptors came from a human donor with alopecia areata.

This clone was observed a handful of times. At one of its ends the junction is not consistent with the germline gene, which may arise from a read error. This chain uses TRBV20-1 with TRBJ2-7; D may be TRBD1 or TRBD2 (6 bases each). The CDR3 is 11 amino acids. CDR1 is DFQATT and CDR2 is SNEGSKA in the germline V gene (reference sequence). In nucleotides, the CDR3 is TGCAGTGCTATCGGAGGGGGGATAGAGGTCTTC. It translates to CSAIGGGIEVF.

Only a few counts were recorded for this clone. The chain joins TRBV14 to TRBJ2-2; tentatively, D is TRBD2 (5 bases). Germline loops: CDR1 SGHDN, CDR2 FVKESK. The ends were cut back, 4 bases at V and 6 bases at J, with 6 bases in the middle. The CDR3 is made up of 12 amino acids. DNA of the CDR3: TGTGCCAGCAGCCGTAGCGCCGGGGAGCTGTTTTTT. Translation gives CASSRSAGELFF.

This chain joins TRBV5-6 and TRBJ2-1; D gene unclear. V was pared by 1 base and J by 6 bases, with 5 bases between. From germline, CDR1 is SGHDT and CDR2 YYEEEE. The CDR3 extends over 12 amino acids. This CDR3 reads CASSLQSNEQFF. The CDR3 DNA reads TGTGCCAGCAGCTTGCAGAGCAATGAGCAGTTCTTC.

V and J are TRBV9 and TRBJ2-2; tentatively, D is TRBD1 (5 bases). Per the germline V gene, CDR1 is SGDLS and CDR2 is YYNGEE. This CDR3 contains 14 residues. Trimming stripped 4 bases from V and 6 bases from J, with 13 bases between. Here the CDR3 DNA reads TGTGCCAGCAGCTTCAGACAGTTCGCCGGGGAGCTGTTTTTT. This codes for CASSFRQFAGELFF.

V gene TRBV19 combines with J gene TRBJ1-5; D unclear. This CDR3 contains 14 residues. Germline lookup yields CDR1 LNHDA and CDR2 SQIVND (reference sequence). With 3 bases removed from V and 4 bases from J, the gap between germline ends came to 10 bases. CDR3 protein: CASSIGEVNQPQHF. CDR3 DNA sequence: TGTGCCAGTAGTATCGGGGAGGTTAATCAGCCCCAGCATTTT. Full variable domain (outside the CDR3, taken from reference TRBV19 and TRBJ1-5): DGGITQSPKYLFRKEGQNVTLSCEQNLNHDAMYWYRQDPGQGLRLIYYSQIVNDFQKGDIAEGYSVSREKKESFPLTVTSAQKNPTAFYLCASSIGEVNQPQHFGDGTRLSIL.

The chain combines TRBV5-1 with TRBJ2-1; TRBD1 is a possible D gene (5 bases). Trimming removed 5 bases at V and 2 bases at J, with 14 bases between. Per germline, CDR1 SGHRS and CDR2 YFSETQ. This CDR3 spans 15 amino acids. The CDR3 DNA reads TGCGCCAGCAGAGGGGCCCCAAATCCCTACAATGAGCAGTTCTTC. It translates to CASRGAPNPYNEQFF.

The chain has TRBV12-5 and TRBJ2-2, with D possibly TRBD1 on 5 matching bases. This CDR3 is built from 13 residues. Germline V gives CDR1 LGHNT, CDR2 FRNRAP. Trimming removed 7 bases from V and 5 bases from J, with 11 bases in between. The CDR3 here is CASVGQGTGELFF. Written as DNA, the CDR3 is TGTGCTAGTGTAGGGCAGGGAACCGGGGAGCTGTTTTTT.

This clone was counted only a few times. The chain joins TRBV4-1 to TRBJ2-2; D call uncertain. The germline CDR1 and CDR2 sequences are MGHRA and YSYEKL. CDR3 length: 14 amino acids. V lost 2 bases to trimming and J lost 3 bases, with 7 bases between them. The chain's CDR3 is CASSQRVDTGELFF. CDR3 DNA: TGCGCCAGCAGCCAACGAGTAGACACCGGGGAGCTGTTTTTT.

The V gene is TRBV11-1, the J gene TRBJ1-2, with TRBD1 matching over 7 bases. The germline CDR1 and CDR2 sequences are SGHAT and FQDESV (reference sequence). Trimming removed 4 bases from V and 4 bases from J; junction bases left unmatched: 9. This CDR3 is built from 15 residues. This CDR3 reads CASSSPGGTTYGYTF. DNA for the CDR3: TGTGCCAGCAGCTCACCAGGGGGGACTACCTATGGCTACACCTTC.

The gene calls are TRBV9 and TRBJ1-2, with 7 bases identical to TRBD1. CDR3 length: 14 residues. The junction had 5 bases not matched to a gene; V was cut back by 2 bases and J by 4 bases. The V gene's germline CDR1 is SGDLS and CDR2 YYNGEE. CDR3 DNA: TGTGCCAGCAGCGTCAATAACAGGGGCTATGGCTACACCTTC. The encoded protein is CASSVNNRGYGYTF.

CDR3 in DNA: TGTGCCTGGAGATCCGACAGGGCGAACACTGAAGCTTTCTTT. It yields the protein CAWRSDRANTEAFF. J is TRBJ1-1 and V is TRBV30; TRBD1 matches at 7 bases. Per the germline V gene, CDR1 is GTSNPN and CDR2 is SVGIG (reference sequence). The ends lost 3 bases at V and 1 base at J; junction bases unmatched: 5. The CDR3 totals 14 residues.

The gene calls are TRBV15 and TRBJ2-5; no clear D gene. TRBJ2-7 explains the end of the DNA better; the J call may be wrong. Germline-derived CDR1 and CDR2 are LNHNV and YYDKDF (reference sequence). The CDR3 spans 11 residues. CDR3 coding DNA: TGTGCCACCAGCAACAGCTACGAGCAGTACTTC. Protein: CATSNSYEQYF.

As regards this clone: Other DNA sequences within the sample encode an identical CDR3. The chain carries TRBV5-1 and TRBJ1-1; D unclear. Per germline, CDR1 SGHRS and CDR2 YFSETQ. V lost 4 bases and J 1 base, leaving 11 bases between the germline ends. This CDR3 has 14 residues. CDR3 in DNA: TGCGCCAGCAGCCTATGGACGGGGAACACTGAAGCTTTCTTT. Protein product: CASSLWTGNTEAFF. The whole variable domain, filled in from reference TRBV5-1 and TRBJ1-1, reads KAGVTQTPRYLIKTRGQQVTLSCSPISGHRSVSWYQQTPGQGLQFLFEYFSETQRNKGNFPGRFSGRQFSNSRSEMNVSTLELGDSALYLCASSLWTGNTEAFFGQGTRLTVV.

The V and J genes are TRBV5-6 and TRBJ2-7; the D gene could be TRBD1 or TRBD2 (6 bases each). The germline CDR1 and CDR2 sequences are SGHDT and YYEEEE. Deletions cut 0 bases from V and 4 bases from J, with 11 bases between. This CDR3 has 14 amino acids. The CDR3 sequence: CASSLGQEGYEQYF. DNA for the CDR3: TGTGCCAGCAGCTTGGGACAGGAGGGTTACGAGCAGTACTTC.

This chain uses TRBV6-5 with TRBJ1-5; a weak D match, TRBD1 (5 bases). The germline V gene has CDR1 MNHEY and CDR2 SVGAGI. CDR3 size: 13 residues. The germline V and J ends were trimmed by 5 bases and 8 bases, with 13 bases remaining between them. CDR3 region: CASSGGSNKPQHF. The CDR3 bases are TGTGCCAGCAGTGGGGGATCGAATAAGCCCCAGCATTTT.

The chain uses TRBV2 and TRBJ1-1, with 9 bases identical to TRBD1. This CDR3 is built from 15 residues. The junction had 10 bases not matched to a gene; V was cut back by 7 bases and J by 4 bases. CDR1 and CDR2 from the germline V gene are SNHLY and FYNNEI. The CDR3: CASNPGTGLGTEAFF. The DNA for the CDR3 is TGTGCCAGCAACCCCGGGACAGGGTTGGGCACTGAAGCTTTCTTT.

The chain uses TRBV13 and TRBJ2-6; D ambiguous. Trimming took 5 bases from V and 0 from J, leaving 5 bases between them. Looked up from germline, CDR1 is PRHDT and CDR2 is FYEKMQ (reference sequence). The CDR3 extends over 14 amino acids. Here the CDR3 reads CASSLTSGANVLTF. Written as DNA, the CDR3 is TGTGCCAGCAGCCTGACCTCTGGGGCCAACGTCCTGACTTTC.

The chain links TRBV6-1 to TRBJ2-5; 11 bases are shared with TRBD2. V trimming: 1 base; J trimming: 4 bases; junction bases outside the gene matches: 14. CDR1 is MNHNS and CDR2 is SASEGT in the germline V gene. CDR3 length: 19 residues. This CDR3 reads CASSEDSGGAGTRRETQYF. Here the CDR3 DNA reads TGTGCCAGCAGTGAAGATAGCGGGGGGGCCGGGACCAGACGAGAGACCCAGTACTTC.